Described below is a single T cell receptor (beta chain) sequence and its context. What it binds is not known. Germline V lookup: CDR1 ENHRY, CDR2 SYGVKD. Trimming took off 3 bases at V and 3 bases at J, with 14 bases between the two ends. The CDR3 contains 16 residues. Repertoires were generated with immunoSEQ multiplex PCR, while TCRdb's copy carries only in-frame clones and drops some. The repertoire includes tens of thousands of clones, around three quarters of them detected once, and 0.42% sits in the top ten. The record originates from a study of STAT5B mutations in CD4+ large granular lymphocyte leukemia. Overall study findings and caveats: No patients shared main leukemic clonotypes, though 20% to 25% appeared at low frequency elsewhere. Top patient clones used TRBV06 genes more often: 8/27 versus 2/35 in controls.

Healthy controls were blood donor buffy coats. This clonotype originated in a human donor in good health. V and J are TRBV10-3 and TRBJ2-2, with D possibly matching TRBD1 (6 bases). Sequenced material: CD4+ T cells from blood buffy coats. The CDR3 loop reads CAISDPRDTHTGELFF. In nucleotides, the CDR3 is TGTGCCATCAGTGACCCCCGGGACACCCACACCGGGGAGCTGTTTTTT.